A single sample is the source of the 2 T cell receptor beta chains below, sequenced in a study of multiple sclerosis patients with progressive multifocal leukoencephalopathy. Libraries were prepared by immunoSEQ multiplex PCR; TCRdb keeps only in-frame clonotypes and omits some of them. The profile covers roughly 32,000 clones, with roughly 87% appearing a single time and about 3.3% taken by the ten largest. Sample time point: time of PML onset. The material was PBMCs, obtained from a patient treated with natalizumab. Receptors originate from a human donor with progressive multifocal leukoencephalopathy.

The rearrangement uses TRBV15 and TRBJ1-5, with unresolved D. V was trimmed by 0 bases and J by 4 bases, leaving 4 bases between them. This CDR3 comprises 13 residues. The V gene's germline CDR1 is LNHNV and CDR2 YYDKDF (reference sequence). CDR3 loop: CATSRDFNQPQHF. In DNA form, the CDR3 reads TGTGCCACCAGCAGAGATTTTAATCAGCCCCAGCATTTT.

The chain has TRBV6-5 and TRBJ1-2, with no clear D. The germline CDR1 and CDR2 sequences are MNHEY and SVGAGI. This CDR3 has 14 residues. Trimming took 0 bases from V and 5 from J, leaving 10 bases between them. The CDR3 DNA is TGTGCCAGCAGTTACTCGAGTGGCGGGTATGGCTACACCTTC. The encoded protein is CASSYSSGGYGYTF.